One and the same sample provided the 15 T cell receptor beta chains below, sequenced in a study of T cell changes during pregnancy in multiple sclerosis. Produced via immunoSEQ multiplex PCR; TCRdb's table is partial and in-frame only. The sample includes 50,000 to 75,000 clones, 93% of them seen just once. This specimen consisted of CD8+ T cells from peripheral blood mononuclear cells, obtained in the third trimester of pregnancy. These receptors all come from a female donor with multiple sclerosis, enrolled in a pregnancy study.

The chain employs TRBV2 and TRBJ1-5; possible D gene TRBD1, 6 bases. The V end lost 2 bases, the J end lost 1 base, and 15 bases lay between the germline ends. Per the germline V gene, CDR1 is SNHLY and CDR2 is FYNNEI. The CDR3 runs 17 residues. The CDR3 loop is CASSESSVGQSNQPQHF. The CDR3 DNA follows: TGTGCCAGCAGTGAATCGTCGGTAGGACAGAGCAATCAGCCCCAGCATTTT.

This clone appeared a single time. The chain employs TRBV7-9 and TRBJ2-2, with 7 bases aligning to TRBD1. Germline CDR1 and CDR2: SEHNR and FQNEAQ (reference sequence). There are 15 residues in the CDR3. The V and J ends lost 4 bases and 4 bases, in that order; junction bases with no gene match: 6. The CDR3 loop reads CASSSPTGITGELFF. The CDR3 coding sequence is TGTGCCAGCAGCTCCCCGACAGGGATCACCGGGGAGCTGTTTTTT.

The chain is built from TRBV7-9 and TRBJ2-5; D ambiguous. The germline CDR1 and CDR2 sequences are SEHNR and FQNEAQ (reference sequence). The germline V and J ends were trimmed by 5 bases and 1 base, with 8 bases remaining between them. CDR3 length: 13 amino acids. For the CDR3, the DNA is TGTGCCAGCAGCCTTTCAGTCCAAGAGACCCAGTACTTC. Translated: CASSLSVQETQYF.

V usage is TRBV2 and J usage is TRBJ2-1; TRBD2 agrees at 11 bases. Germline loops: CDR1 SNHLY, CDR2 FYNNEI. The CDR3 spans 14 residues. J lost 8 bases, V lost 4 bases, and 4 bases had no gene match. CDR3 sequence reads: CASSVLAGEYEQFF. CDR3 sequence (DNA): TGTGCCAGCAGTGTACTAGCGGGAGAATATGAGCAGTTCTTC.

The gene calls are TRBV15 and TRBJ1-2; 8 bases agree with TRBD1. The CDR3 extends over 16 amino acids. The germline V gene encodes CDR1 LNHNV and CDR2 YYDKDF (reference sequence). Trimming at V came to 4 bases and at J to 6 bases, leaving 13 bases not matched to a gene. This CDR3 reads CATSTAGQGALDGYTF. CDR3 in DNA: TGTGCCACCAGCACCGCCGGACAGGGCGCCCTTGATGGCTACACCTTC. The full variable domain, completed using reference TRBV15 and TRBJ1-2, is DAMVIQNPRYQVTQFGKPVTLSCSQTLNHNVMYWYQQKSSQAPKLLFHYYDKDFNNEADTPDNFQSRRPNTSFCFLDIRSPGLGDTAMYLCATSTAGQGALDGYTFGSGTRLTVV.

The chain couples TRBV30 to TRBJ2-1, with TRBD2 identical over 15 bases. The trim removed 4 bases at V and 9 bases at J, leaving 4 bases unmatched. Per germline, CDR1 GTSNPN and CDR2 SVGIG (reference sequence). The CDR3 has 14 amino acids. The CDR3 loop reads CAWNPGLAGGEQFF. CDR3 sequence (DNA): TGTGCCTGGAACCCGGGACTAGCGGGAGGTGAGCAGTTCTTC. The entire variable domain, with the rest obtained from reference TRBV30 and TRBJ2-1, is as follows: SQTIHQWPATLVQPVGSPLSLECTVEGTSNPNLYWYRQAAGRGLQLLFYSVGIGQISSEVPQNLSASRPQDRQFILSSKKLLLSDSGFYLCAWNPGLAGGEQFFGPGTRLTVL.

This chain links TRBV4-1 with TRBJ2-2; maybe TRBD1 (5 bases). The V and J ends lost 5 bases and 2 bases respectively, with 12 bases between them. The CDR3 totals 15 residues. Per germline, CDR1 MGHRA and CDR2 YSYEKL. The CDR3 DNA follows: TGCGCCAGCAGCTCACGGCAGGGTAACACCGGGGAGCTGTTTTTT. It codes for CASSSRQGNTGELFF.

J is TRBJ1-5 and V is TRBV19; the D is unclear. Per germline, CDR1 LNHDA and CDR2 SQIVND (reference sequence). The ends were cut back, 3 bases at V and 1 base at J, with 10 bases in the middle. CDR3 length: 15 amino acids. The CDR3 coding sequence is TGTGCCAGTAGTATTATGGACTCAAGCAATCAGCCCCAGCATTTT. As protein: CASSIMDSSNQPQHF.

The chain employs TRBV6-1 and TRBJ2-2, with 14 bases matching TRBD2. The length of the CDR3 is 21 residues. V gave up 2 bases and J gave up 5 bases; unmatched junction bases: 16. CDR1 is MNHNS, CDR2 SASEGT, per germline. CDR3 coding DNA: TGTGCCAGCAGTGAACCTCGACTAGCGGGAGGGCCGGGGGGAATAACCGGGGAGCTGTTTTTT. Its translation: CASSEPRLAGGPGGITGELFF.

The rearrangement uses TRBV4-1 and TRBJ2-7; 11 bases fit TRBD2. Germline CDR1 and CDR2: MGHRA and YSYEKL. This CDR3 has 16 amino acids. Trimming at V came to 2 bases and at J to 4 bases, leaving 7 bases not matched to a gene. DNA for the CDR3: TGCGCCAGCAGCCAATTACTAGCGGGAGTGGGGTACGAGCAGTACTTC. Protein product: CASSQLLAGVGYEQYF.

This clone came up once. This chain uses TRBV6-5 with TRBJ2-7; D may be TRBD2 (6 bases). There are 15 residues in the CDR3. The ends were cut back, 5 bases at V and 0 bases at J, with 14 bases in the middle. The germline gives CDR1 MNHEY, CDR2 SVGAGI. The DNA of the CDR3 is TGTGCCAGCAGTCCGGCCGGGGGAAGCTCCTACGAGCAGTACTTC. Translating gives CASSPAGGSSYEQYF.

The chain joins TRBV6-5 to TRBJ2-7; TRBD1 is a possible D gene (5 bases). This CDR3 has 13 residues. The ends were cut back, 2 bases at V and 3 bases at J, with 8 bases in the middle. Germline loops: CDR1 MNHEY, CDR2 SVGAGI. The CDR3 sequence is CASSYGAHYEQYF. CDR3 sequence (DNA): TGTGCCAGCAGTTACGGGGCTCACTACGAGCAGTACTTC.

The chain has TRBV5-6 and TRBJ2-2; D is uncertain. V shed 4 bases and J shed 5 bases, with 6 bases lying between them. The CDR3 is made up of 12 amino acids. CDR1 and CDR2 from the germline V gene are SGHDT and YYEEEE. In DNA, the CDR3 is TGTGCCAGCAGCCCGACAACCGGGGAGCTGTTTTTT. Translated, it gives CASSPTTGELFF. The variable domain in full, completed from reference TRBV5-6 and TRBJ2-2, reads DAGVTQSPTHLIKTRGQQVTLRCSPKSGHDTVSWYQQALGQGPQFIFQYYEEEERQRGNFPDRFSGHQFPNYSSELNVNALLLGDSALYLCASSPTTGELFFGEGSRLTVL.

This clone was counted a few times. V gene TRBV10-3 combines with J gene TRBJ1-2; D remains ambiguous. This CDR3 is 13 amino acids long. Germline V lookup: CDR1 ENHRY, CDR2 SYGVKD. The ends were cut back, 5 bases at V and 3 bases at J, with 10 bases in the middle. The CDR3 region is CAISSSSDYGYTF. CDR3 DNA: TGTGCCATCAGTTCTAGTTCGGACTATGGCTACACCTTC.

The chain couples TRBV5-6 to TRBJ2-7; no clear D. The V gene's germline CDR1 is SGHDT and CDR2 YYEEEE. With 2 bases removed from V and 0 bases from J, the gap between germline ends came to 3 bases. The CDR3 loop spans 12 amino acids. CDR3 nucleotide sequence: TGTGCCAGCAGCTTCTCCTCCTACGAGCAGTACTTC. This encodes CASSFSSYEQYF.